This is a list of T cell receptor beta chains from one sample in a study of T cell changes during pregnancy in multiple sclerosis. TCRdb's copy holds only in-frame clones and misses some; the assay was immunoSEQ multiplex PCR. In the table there are approximately 45,000 clones, over 85% of which are singletons. Sequencing was performed on CD4+ T cells from peripheral blood mononuclear cells, taken in the first trimester of pregnancy. All receptors come from a female donor with multiple sclerosis, enrolled in a pregnancy study. The CDR3 runs from the conserved cysteine through the conserved F or W. D genes are given only for firm matches. Part of the rows lack a size; the others show once, few, many or a class for expanded clones.

CDR3 length	D gene	V gene	clone size	J gene	CDR3 DNA	CDR3 protein
15	NA	TRBV9	NA	TRBJ2-1	TGTGCCAGCAGCGTAGTACTAGAGTCCCTCAATGAGCAGTTCTTC	CASSVVLESLNEQFF
17	TRBD1	TRBV11-1	NA	TRBJ2-5	TGTGCCAGCAGCCGACGGCCCGGACAGGGGCTGAGGGAGACCCAGTACTTC	CASSRRPGQGLRETQYF
18	TRBD2	TRBV9	NA	TRBJ2-1	TGTGCCAGCAGCCTTGGTGTGAGCGGGAGCTCCTCCAGGGATGAGCAGTTCTTC	CASSLGVSGSSSRDEQFF
13	NA	TRBV19	NA	TRBJ2-4	TGTGCCAGTAGTATAGGGGCCGGAAACATTCAGTACTTC	CASSIGAGNIQYF
13	NA	TRBV7-8	NA	TRBJ1-2	TGTGCCAGCAGCTTAGGACAGGAGCGTGGCTACACCTTC	CASSLGQERGYTF
15	NA	TRBV28	NA	TRBJ2-1	TGTGCCAGCAGCAAACGGCCAGGATCCTACAATGAGCAGTTCTTC	CASSKRPGSYNEQFF
13	NA	TRBV28	few	TRBJ2-4	TGTGCCAGCAGTTTACCTCCCAGAAACATTCAGTACTTC	CASSLPPRNIQYF
14	NA	TRBV7-9	NA	TRBJ1-2	TGTGCCAGCAGCTTAGGCCGGGGAGGACATGGCTACACCTTC	CASSLGRGGHGYTF
16	NA	TRBV5-6	NA	TRBJ2-6	TGTGCCAGCAGCTTGGCCTACAGGGCTGGGGCCAACGTCCTGACTTTC	CASSLAYRAGANVLTF
15	NA	TRBV7-2	NA	TRBJ2-1	TGTGCCAGCAGCAAATGGACTGGGTCCTACAATGAGCAGTTCTTC	CASSKWTGSYNEQFF
14	NA	TRBV28	NA	TRBJ1-3	TGTGCCAGCAGCCGGGACAACTCTGGAAACACCATATATTTT	CASSRDNSGNTIYF
15	TRBD2	TRBV11-1	NA	TRBJ2-7	TGTGCCAGCAGCTTACAGGCTAGCGGGAGGTACGAGCAGTACTTC	CASSLQASGRYEQYF
14	NA	TRBV7-9	NA	TRBJ1-3	TGTGCCAGCAGCCAAGGGGTAAATGGAAACACCATATATTTT	CASSQGVNGNTIYF
13	NA	TRBV7-2	NA	TRBJ1-5	TGTGCCAGCAGCAAGACCCCAGAGGAGCCCCAGCATTTT	CASSKTPEEPQHF
16	TRBD2	TRBV28	NA	TRBJ2-1	TGTGCCAGCAGTGGATCACTAGCGGAATCCTACAATGAGCAGTTCTTC	CASSGSLAESYNEQFF
14	TRBD2	TRBV2	NA	TRBJ2-3	TGTGCCAGCACGGGACTAGCGGAATCAGATACGCAGTATTTT	CASTGLAESDTQYF
13	NA	TRBV6-6	NA	TRBJ1-1	TGTGCCAGCAGTAACCGGGACACCACTGAAGCTTTCTTT	CASSNRDTTEAFF
11	NA	TRBV6-6	NA	TRBJ1-1	TGTGCCATCTGTGGGGCTCTAGAAGCTTTCTTT	CAICGALEAFF
15	TRBD1	TRBV4-1	NA	TRBJ1-2	TGCGCCAGCAGCCCGCTAGACAGGGGGAACTATGGCTACACCTTC	CASSPLDRGNYGYTF